Here is one TCR beta chain with its context. The sample belongs to a study of cytomegalovirus exposure and HLA in healthy donors. The CDR3 is 14 amino acids. Trimming shortened V by 1 base and J by 8 bases, and 11 bases separated the two germline ends. From germline, CDR1 is SGHAT and CDR2 FQNNGV. Amplification used 60 Vbeta primers and 13 Jbeta primers. Generated by immunoSEQ multiplex PCR, the TCRdb table keeps only in-frame clones and is missing some. Among some 170,000 clones listed, approximately 80% were seen once. The sequence was collected from a man aged 18 to 29 in good health and CMV-seropositive. The chain recombines TRBV11-2 with TRBJ1-4; TRBD1 might be the D (5 bases). Sequenced material: PBMCs. DNA for the CDR3: TGTGCCAGCAGCTTAGGTGGGGCCCGGGAAAAACTGTTTTTT. Amino acids: CASSLGGAREKLFF.